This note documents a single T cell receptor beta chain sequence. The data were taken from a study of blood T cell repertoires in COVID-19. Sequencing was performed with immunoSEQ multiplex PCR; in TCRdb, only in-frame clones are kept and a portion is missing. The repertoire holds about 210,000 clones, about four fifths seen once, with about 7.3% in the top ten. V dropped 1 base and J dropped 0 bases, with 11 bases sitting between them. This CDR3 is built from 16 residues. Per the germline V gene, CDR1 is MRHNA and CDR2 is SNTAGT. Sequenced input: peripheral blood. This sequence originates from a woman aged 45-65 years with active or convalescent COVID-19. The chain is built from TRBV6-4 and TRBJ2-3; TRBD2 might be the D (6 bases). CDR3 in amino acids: CASSDWAGTSTDTQYF. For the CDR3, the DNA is TGTGCCAGCAGTGACTGGGCGGGGACTAGCACAGATACGCAGTATTTT.